The T cell receptor (beta chain) described here comes from a study of T cell responses to AZD1222 COVID-19 vaccine. Notes on the study in general: Spike-spanning, vaccine-associated CD4 TCRs were dominant at 160-218 and 743-854. Without day 14 samples, only post-peak T cell repertoires were studied. Spike-specific TCR breadth and depth went up after people got two AZD1222 doses.

Some clones are missing from TCRdb's copy, which holds only in-frame ones; the method was immunoSEQ multiplex PCR. The sample includes tens of thousands of clones, about nine tenths of them seen just once. As regards this clone: The antigen is undetermined.

Germline-derived CDR1 and CDR2 are MNHEY and SMNVEV (reference sequence). V lost 6 bases and J 2 bases, leaving 14 bases between the germline ends. The CDR3 contains 15 residues. The sequenced sample was peripheral blood, obtained 28 days after the second AZD1222 dose. The chain uses TRBV27 and TRBJ2-1; D possibly corresponds to TRBD1 (6 bases). The sequence derives from an adult who received the AZD1222 COVID-19 vaccine. The CDR3 DNA sequence: TGTGCCAGCAGGGAACAGGGTTTGGCCTACAATGAGCAGTTCTTC. It specifies CASREQGLAYNEQFF.